This entry is about one TCR beta chain. The record originates from a study of blood T cell repertoires in COVID-19. Sequenced by immunoSEQ multiplex PCR; TCRdb stores in-frame clones only, minus some. The data hold 150,000 to 200,000 clones, with around 82% observed a single time. The CDR3 has 13 residues. V shed 5 bases and J shed 1 base, with 6 bases lying between them. CDR1 is SNHLY and CDR2 is FYNNEI in the germline V gene. The specimen was PBMCs or T cells enriched from blood (not recorded which). This receptor was taken from a woman aged 60-70 years with acute COVID-19. The chain carries TRBV2 and TRBJ2-1; D uncertain. In DNA, the CDR3 is TGTGCCAGCAGTCTTGAGTCCTACAATGAGCAGTTCTTC. Encoded protein: CASSLESYNEQFF.